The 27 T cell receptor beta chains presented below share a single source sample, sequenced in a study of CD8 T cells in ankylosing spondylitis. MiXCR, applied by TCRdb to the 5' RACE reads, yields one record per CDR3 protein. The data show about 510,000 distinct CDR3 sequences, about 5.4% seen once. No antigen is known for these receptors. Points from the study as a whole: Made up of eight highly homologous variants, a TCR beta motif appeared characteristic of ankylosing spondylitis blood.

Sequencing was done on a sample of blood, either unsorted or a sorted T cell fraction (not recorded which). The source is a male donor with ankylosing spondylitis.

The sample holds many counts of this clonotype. In DNA, the CDR3 is TGTGCCAGCAGCTTAATAAGGGCCAATGAGCAGTTCTTC. Translated, it gives CASSLIRANEQFF. This rearrangement joins TRBV5-6 to TRBJ2-1; D unresolved. The CDR3 is made up of 13 amino acids. V lost 2 bases and J lost 6, with 9 bases in between. The germline CDR1 and CDR2 sequences are SGHDT and YYEEEE.

In DNA, the CDR3 is TGTGCCACGAGCCCCCGGACAGTGGGAGAAAAACTGTTTTTT. It specifies CATSPRTVGEKLFF. The chain carries TRBV6-1 and TRBJ1-4, with D tentatively TRBD1 (6 bases). V dropped 10 bases and J dropped 8 bases, with 20 bases sitting between them. Per germline, CDR1 MNHNS and CDR2 SASEGT. CDR3 length equals 14 residues.

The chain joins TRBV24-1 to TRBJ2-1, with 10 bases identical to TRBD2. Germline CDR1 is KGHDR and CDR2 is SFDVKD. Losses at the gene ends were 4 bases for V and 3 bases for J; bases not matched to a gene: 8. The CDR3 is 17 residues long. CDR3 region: CATSDPGGTSVYNEQFF. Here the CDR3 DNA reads TGTGCCACCAGTGACCCGGGGGGGACTAGCGTCTACAATGAGCAGTTCTTC.

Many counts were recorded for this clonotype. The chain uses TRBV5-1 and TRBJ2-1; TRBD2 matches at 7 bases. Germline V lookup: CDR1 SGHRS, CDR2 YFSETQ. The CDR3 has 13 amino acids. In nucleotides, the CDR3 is TGCGCAAGCGGGATTAGCTCCTACAATGAGCAGTTCTTC. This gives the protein CASGISSYNEQFF. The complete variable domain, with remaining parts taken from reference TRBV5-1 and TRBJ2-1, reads KAGVTQTPRYLIKTRGQQVTLSCSPISGHRSVSWYQQTPGQGLQFLFEYFSETQRNKGNFPGRFSGRQFSNSRSEMNVSTLELGDSALYLCASGISSYNEQFFGPGTRLTVL.

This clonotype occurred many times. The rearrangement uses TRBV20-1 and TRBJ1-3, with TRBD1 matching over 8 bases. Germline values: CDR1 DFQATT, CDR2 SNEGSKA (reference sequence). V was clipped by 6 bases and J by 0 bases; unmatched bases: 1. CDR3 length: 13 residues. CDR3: CSARGPSGNTIYF. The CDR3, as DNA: TGCAGTGCCAGGGGGCCCTCTGGAAACACCATATATTTT.

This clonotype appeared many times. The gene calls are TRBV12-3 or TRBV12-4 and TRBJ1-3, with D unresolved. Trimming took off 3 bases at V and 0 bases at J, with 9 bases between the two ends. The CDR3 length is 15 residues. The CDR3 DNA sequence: TGTGCCAGCAGTTTGGCTATTGGCTCTGGAAACACCATATATTTT. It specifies CASSLAIGSGNTIYF.

The CDR3 is CASSSRRDILLQQYF. DNA of the CDR3: TGTGCCAGCAGCTCCCGCCGGGACATCCTTCTCCAGCAGTACTTC. The rearrangement links TRBV13 to TRBJ2-7; possibly TRBD1 for D (6 bases). The CDR3 is made up of 15 amino acids. The germline V gene encodes CDR1 PRHDT and CDR2 FYEKMQ (reference sequence). With 4 bases removed from V and 8 bases from J, the gap between germline ends came to 21 bases.

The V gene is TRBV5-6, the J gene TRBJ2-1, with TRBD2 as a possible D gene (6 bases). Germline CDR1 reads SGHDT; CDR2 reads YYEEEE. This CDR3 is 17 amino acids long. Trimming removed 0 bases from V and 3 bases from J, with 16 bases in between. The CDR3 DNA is TGTGCCAGCAGCTTGGAGGTTCGGGGGATCGTCTACAATGAGCAGTTCTTC. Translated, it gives CASSLEVRGIVYNEQFF.

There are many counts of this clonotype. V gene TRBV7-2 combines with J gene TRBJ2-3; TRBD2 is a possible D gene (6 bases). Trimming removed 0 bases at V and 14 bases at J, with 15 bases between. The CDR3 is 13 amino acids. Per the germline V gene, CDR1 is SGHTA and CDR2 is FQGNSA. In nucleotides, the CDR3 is TGTGCCAGCAGCTTAGCGCGGGCTAGCGATCCGTATTTT. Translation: CASSLARASDPYF.

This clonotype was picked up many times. The CDR3 loop reads CAISDRRSGPSTDTQYF. The CDR3 nucleotides are TGTGCCATCAGTGATCGTAGGTCGGGGCCTAGCACAGATACGCAGTATTTT. The chain has TRBV10-3 and TRBJ2-3; D is perhaps TRBD1 or TRBD2 (5 bases each). Germline V gives CDR1 ENHRY, CDR2 SYGVKD. Trimming took 3 bases from V and 0 from J, leaving 16 bases between them. The CDR3 contains 17 residues.

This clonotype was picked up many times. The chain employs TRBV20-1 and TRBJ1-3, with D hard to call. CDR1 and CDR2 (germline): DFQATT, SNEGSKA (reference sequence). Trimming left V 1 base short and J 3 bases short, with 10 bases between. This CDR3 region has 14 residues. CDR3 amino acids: CSARAEYGGNTIYF. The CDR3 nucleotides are TGCAGTGCTAGAGCCGAGTACGGTGGAAACACCATATATTTT.

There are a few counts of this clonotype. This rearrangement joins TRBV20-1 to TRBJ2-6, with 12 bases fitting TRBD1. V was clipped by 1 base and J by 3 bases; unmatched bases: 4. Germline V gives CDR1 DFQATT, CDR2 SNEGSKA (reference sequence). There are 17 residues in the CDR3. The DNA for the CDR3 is TGCAGTGCTAGAGTCCGGGACAGGGGGCTTGGGGCCAACGTCCTGACTTTC. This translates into CSARVRDRGLGANVLTF.

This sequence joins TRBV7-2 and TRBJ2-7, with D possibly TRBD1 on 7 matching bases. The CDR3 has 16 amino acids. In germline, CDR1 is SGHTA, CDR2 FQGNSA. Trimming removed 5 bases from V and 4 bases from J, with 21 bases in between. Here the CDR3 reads CASSRAGGLRGYEQYF. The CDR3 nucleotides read TGTGCCAGCAGCCGTGCAGGGGGACTGCGGGGATACGAGCAGTACTTC.

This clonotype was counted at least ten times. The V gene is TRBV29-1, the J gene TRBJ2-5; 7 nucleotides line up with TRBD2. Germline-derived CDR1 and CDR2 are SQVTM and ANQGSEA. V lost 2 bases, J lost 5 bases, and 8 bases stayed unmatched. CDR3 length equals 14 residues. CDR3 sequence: CSVELPRGVETQYF. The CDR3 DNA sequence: TGCAGCGTTGAACTACCCCGGGGGGTGGAGACCCAGTACTTC.

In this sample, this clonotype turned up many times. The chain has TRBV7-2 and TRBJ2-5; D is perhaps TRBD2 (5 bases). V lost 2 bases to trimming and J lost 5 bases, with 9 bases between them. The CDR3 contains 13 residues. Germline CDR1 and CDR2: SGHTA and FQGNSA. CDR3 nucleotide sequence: TGTGCCAGCAGCTTACTAGCTGGGGAGACCCAGTACTTC. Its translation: CASSLLAGETQYF. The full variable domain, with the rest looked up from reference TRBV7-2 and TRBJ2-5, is GAGVSQSPSNKVTEKGKDVELRCDPISGHTALYWYRQSLGQGLEFLIYFQGNSAPDKSGLPSDRFSAERTGGSVSTLTIQRTQQEDSAVYLCASSLLAGETQYFGPGTRLLVL.

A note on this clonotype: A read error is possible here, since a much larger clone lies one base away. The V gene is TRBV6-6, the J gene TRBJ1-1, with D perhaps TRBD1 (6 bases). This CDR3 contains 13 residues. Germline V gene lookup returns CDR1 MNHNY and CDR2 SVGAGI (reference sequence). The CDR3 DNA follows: TGTGCCAGCAGTTACGATGGGGGCACTGACGCTTTCTTT. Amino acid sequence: CASSYDGGTDAFF.

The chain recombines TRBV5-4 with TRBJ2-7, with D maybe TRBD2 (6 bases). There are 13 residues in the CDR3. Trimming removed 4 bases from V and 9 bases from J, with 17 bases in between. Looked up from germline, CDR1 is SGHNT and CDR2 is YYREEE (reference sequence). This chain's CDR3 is CASSGGTGNMQYF. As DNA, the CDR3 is TGTGCCAGCAGCGGGGGGACGGGCAATATGCAGTACTTC.

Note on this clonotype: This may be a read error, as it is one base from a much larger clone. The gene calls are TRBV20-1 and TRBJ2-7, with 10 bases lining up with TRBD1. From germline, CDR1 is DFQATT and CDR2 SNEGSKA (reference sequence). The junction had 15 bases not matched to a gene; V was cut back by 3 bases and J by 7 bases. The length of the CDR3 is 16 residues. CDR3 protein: CSASFIPWDRGREQYF. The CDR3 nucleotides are TGCAGTGCTAGTTTTATCCCCTGGGACAGGGGTAGGGAGCAGTACTTC.

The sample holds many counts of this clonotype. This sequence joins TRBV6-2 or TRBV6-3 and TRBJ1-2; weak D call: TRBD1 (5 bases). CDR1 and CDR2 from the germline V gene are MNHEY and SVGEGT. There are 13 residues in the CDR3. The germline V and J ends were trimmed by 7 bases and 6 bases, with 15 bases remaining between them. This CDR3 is CASKKGLRDGYTF. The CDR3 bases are TGTGCCAGCAAAAAGGGACTAAGGGATGGCTACACCTTC.

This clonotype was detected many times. The CDR3 region is CSARAWTDEQFF. CDR3 in DNA: TGCAGTGCTAGAGCGTGGACTGATGAGCAGTTCTTC. The gene calls are TRBV20-1 and TRBJ2-1; D is possibly TRBD2 (5 bases). The germline CDR1 and CDR2 sequences are DFQATT and SNEGSKA (reference sequence). V was clipped by 1 base and J by 8 bases, with 9 bases between them. The CDR3 is made up of 12 amino acids.

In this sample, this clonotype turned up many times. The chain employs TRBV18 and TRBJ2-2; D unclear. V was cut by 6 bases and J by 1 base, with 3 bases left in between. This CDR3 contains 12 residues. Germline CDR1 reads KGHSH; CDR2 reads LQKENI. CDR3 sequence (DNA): TGTGCCAGCTCCAAGAACACCGGGGAGCTGTTTTTT. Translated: CASSKNTGELFF.

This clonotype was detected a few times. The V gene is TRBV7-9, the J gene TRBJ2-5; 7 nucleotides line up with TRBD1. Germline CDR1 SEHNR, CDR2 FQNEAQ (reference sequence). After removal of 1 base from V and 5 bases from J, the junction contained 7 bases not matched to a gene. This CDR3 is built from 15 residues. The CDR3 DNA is TGTGCCAGCAGCTTAGGGACAGGAGAGGTGGAGACCCAGTACTTC. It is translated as CASSLGTGEVETQYF.

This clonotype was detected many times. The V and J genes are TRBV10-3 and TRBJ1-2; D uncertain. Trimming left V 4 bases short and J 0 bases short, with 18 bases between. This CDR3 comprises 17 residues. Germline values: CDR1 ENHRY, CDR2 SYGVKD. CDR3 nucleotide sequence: TGTGCCATCAGTGCGGGCCCGGGGTGGGAAGCTAACTATGGCTACACCTTC. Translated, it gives CAISAGPGWEANYGYTF.

The CDR3 coding sequence is TGTGCCAGCTCTTGGACAGGGGCCGATTACAATGAGCAGTTCTTC. It is translated as CASSWTGADYNEQFF. The rearrangement links TRBV27 to TRBJ2-1; 9 bases fit TRBD1. Germline CDR1 reads MNHEY; CDR2 reads SMNVEV (reference sequence). The V segment lost 8 bases and the J segment 4 bases; nucleotides outside the gene matches: 9. The CDR3 is 15 residues long.

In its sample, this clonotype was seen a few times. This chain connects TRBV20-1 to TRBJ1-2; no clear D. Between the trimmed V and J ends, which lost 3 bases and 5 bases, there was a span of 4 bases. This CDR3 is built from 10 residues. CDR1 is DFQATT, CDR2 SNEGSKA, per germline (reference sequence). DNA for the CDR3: TGCAGTGCTAGGAGTTATGGCTACACCTTC. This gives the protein CSARSYGYTF.

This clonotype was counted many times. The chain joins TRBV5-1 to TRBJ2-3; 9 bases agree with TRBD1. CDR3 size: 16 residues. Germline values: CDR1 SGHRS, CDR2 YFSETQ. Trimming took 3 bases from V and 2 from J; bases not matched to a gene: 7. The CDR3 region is CASSSLTGGSTDTQYF. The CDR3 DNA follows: TGCGCCAGCAGCTCCTTGACAGGGGGATCCACAGATACGCAGTATTTT.

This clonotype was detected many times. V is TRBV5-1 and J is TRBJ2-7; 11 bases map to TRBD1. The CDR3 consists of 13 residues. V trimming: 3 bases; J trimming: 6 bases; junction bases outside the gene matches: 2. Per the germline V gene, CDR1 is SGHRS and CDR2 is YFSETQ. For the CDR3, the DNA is TGCGCCAGCAGCTCGGGGACAGGGGGCGAGCAGTACTTC. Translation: CASSSGTGGEQYF.